The text below deals with one TCR beta chain. Trimming stripped 2 bases from V and 15 bases from J, with 18 bases between. From germline, CDR1 is SGHNT and CDR2 YYREEE (reference sequence). CDR3 length: 13 amino acids. These data originate in a study of T cell changes during pregnancy in multiple sclerosis. Profiling relied on immunoSEQ multiplex PCR, and the TCRdb table lists in-frame clones only, not all of them. The top ten hold 0.39% of the sample, which has more than 35,000 clones, approximately 94% seen once. This TCR came from a female donor with multiple sclerosis, enrolled in a pregnancy study. The specimen was CD4+ T cells from peripheral blood mononuclear cells, collected in the second trimester of pregnancy. The rearrangement links TRBV5-4 to TRBJ2-1, with D perhaps TRBD1 (5 bases). CDR3 sequence: CASSLDSASWGFF. The CDR3 bases are TGTGCCAGCAGCTTAGACAGCGCCTCATGGGGGTTCTTC.